Each of the 12 T cell receptor beta chains below was sequenced from the same sample in a study of shared clonotypes between healthy human individuals. Only in-frame clones appear in the TCRdb table, and some are missing; sequencing was by immunoSEQ multiplex PCR. In the table there are about 600,000 clones, around 78% of which are singletons. The sequenced material came from PBMCs. These receptors all come from a woman aged 40 to 50 in good health. Some clones in this sample may be carry-over from other donors' samples.

This chain uses TRBV5-4 with TRBJ2-6; a possible D gene is TRBD1 (5 bases). The germline V and J ends were trimmed by 4 bases and 2 bases, with 10 bases remaining between them. The CDR3 sequence is 15 residues long. The germline V gene has CDR1 SGHNT and CDR2 YYREEE (reference sequence). CDR3 DNA: TGTGCCAGCAGCCCGGTGGGGCCTGGGGCCAACGTCCTGACTTTC. This translates into CASSPVGPGANVLTF.

The chain carries TRBV29-1 and TRBJ2-7; D possibly uses TRBD1 or TRBD2 (5 bases each). The CDR3 runs to 13 residues. Germline-derived CDR1 and CDR2 are SQVTM and ANQGSEA. V lost 7 bases and J 3 bases, leaving 16 bases between the germline ends. DNA for the CDR3: TGCAGCGCCCAACCGGGACCTCTCTACGAGCAGTACTTC. Translating gives CSAQPGPLYEQYF.

Concerning this clone itself: This clone may be a read error of a much larger clone one base away. V and J are TRBV10-3 and TRBJ2-5; TRBD2 agrees at 12 bases. With the DNA end fitting TRBJ2-7 better, the J assignment may be wrong. From germline, CDR1 is ENHRY and CDR2 SYGVKD. This CDR3 comprises 20 residues. CDR3: CAIADPAGLAGPQIPYEQYF. The CDR3 DNA sequence: TGTGCCATCGCGGACCCAGCGGGACTAGCGGGCCCTCAAATCCCCTACGAGCAGTACTTC.

CDR3 DNA sequence: TGTGCCAGCAGCCGGGGACGGAATAATTCACCCCTCCACTTT. Encoded protein: CASSRGRNNSPLHF. The chain combines TRBV7-9 with TRBJ1-6; possible D gene TRBD1, 5 bases. The CDR3 contains 14 residues. The germline gives CDR1 SEHNR, CDR2 FQNEAQ (reference sequence). Trimming cost V 5 bases and J 5 bases, with 10 bases left between them.

This chain connects TRBV28 to TRBJ2-4; 15 nucleotides agree with TRBD2. Trimming cost V 5 bases and J 12 bases; bases outside gene matches: 8. The length of the CDR3 is 15 residues. The germline V gene encodes CDR1 MDHEN and CDR2 SYDVKM. The CDR3 spells CASSPGTSGRINQYF. CDR3 nucleotides: TGTGCCAGCAGTCCGGGGACTAGCGGGAGGATAAATCAGTACTTC.

The rearrangement links TRBV9 to TRBJ1-2; no clear D. The CDR3 is made up of 10 amino acids. Germline values: CDR1 SGDLS, CDR2 YYNGEE. Trimming stripped 3 bases from V and 6 bases from J, with 3 bases between. CDR3 sequence (DNA): TGTGCCAGCAGCGGAGATGGCTACACCTTC. As protein: CASSGDGYTF.

The CDR3 is CASSQDRGEGIYGYTF. CDR3 DNA sequence: TGTGCCAGCAGCCAAGACAGGGGAGAGGGGATCTATGGCTACACCTTC. The rearrangement uses TRBV5-4 and TRBJ1-2; 8 bases match TRBD1. V lost 4 bases and J lost 4; bases outside the gene matches: 12. The germline V gene has CDR1 SGHNT and CDR2 YYREEE (reference sequence). The CDR3 loop spans 16 amino acids.

In the case of this clone: This could be a read error, since a much larger clone is one nucleotide away. The gene calls are TRBV28 and TRBJ2-4, with 8 bases lining up with TRBD2. The V segment lost 6 bases and the J segment 3 bases; nucleotides outside the gene matches: 7. The CDR3 runs 15 residues. Germline CDR1 MDHEN, CDR2 SYDVKM. CDR3 coding DNA: TGTGCCAGCAGGACTCTTAGCGGGAACAAAAACATTCAGTACTTC. This encodes CASRTLSGNKNIQYF.

Of note for this clone: A far larger clone is off by one base, so a read error is likely. The chain links TRBV25-1 to TRBJ1-1; D remains ambiguous. CDR1 MGHDK and CDR2 SYGVNS come from the germline V gene. The V end lost 3 bases, the J end lost 6 bases, and 5 bases lay between the germline ends. CDR3 length: 11 residues. The CDR3 sequence is CASSDPAEAFF. The DNA for the CDR3 is TGTGCCAGCAGTGACCCGGCTGAAGCTTTCTTT.

The CDR3 region is CASSLQGTGGNEQFF. The DNA of the CDR3 is TGTGCCAGCAGCCTCCAGGGGACAGGGGGCAATGAGCAGTTCTTC. The chain carries TRBV11-2 and TRBJ2-1; 11 bases line up with TRBD1. After removal of 5 bases from V and 6 bases from J, the junction contained 6 bases not matched to a gene. The V gene's germline CDR1 is SGHAT and CDR2 FQNNGV. This CDR3 comprises 15 residues.

This chain uses TRBV10-1 with TRBJ1-1; 8 bases agree with TRBD1. This CDR3 region has 17 residues. Germline V lookup: CDR1 WNHNN, CDR2 SYGVQD (reference sequence). Trimming at V came to 7 bases and at J to 0 bases, leaving 13 bases not matched to a gene. The CDR3 region has the DNA TGCGCCAGCACAGACTATCTCAGGGGGCATTTGAACACTGAAGCTTTCTTT. Translating it yields CASTDYLRGHLNTEAFF.

This clone occurred a few times. The chain joins TRBV7-9 to TRBJ2-1, with 15 bases that match TRBD2. The germline V gene encodes CDR1 SEHNR and CDR2 FQNEAQ (reference sequence). J was trimmed by 7 bases and V by 5 bases; bases with no gene match: 6. This CDR3 region has 16 residues. CDR3 loop: CASSRGGTSGRNEQFF. The CDR3 bases are TGTGCCAGCAGCCGCGGAGGGACTAGCGGGAGGAATGAGCAGTTCTTC.